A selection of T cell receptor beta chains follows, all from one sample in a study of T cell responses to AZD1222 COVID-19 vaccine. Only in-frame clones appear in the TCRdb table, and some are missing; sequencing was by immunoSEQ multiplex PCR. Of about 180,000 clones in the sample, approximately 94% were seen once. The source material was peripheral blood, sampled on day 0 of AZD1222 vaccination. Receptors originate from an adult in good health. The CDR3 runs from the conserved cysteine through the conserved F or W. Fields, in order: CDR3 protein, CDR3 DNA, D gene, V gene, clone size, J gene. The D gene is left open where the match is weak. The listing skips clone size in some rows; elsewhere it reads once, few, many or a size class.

CDR3 protein: CASSSRLAGGPVSTDTQYF
CDR3 DNA: TGTGCCAGCAGCTCCCGACTAGCGGGAGGTCCGGTGAGCACAGATACGCAGTATTTT
D gene: TRBD2
V gene: TRBV7-6
clone size: -
J gene: TRBJ2-3

CDR3 protein: CASRSRTSVTTDTQYF
CDR3 DNA: TGTGCCAGCAGAAGCCGGACTAGCGTTACCACAGATACGCAGTATTTT
D gene: TRBD2
V gene: TRBV5-5
clone size: -
J gene: TRBJ2-3

CDR3 protein: CASSAAWETEAFF
CDR3 DNA: TGTGCCAGCAGCGCCGCGTGGGAGACTGAAGCTTTCTTT
D gene: -
V gene: TRBV6-2/TRBV6-3
clone size: -
J gene: TRBJ1-1

CDR3 protein: CASSDPTGLLQPQHF
CDR3 DNA: TGTGCCAGCAGCGATCCGACAGGGTTACTTCAGCCCCAGCATTTT
D gene: TRBD1
V gene: TRBV2
clone size: -
J gene: TRBJ1-5

CDR3 protein: CASSSGGQWDEKLFF
CDR3 DNA: TGTGCCAGCAGCTCGGGGGGACAATGGGATGAAAAACTGTTTTTT
D gene: -
V gene: TRBV5-5
clone size: -
J gene: TRBJ1-4

CDR3 protein: CSGGRGSGTDTQYF
CDR3 DNA: TGCAGCGGCGGCAGGGGTAGCGGCACAGATACGCAGTATTTT
D gene: -
V gene: TRBV29-1
clone size: -
J gene: TRBJ2-3

CDR3 protein: CASRQPGTGSNEQFF
CDR3 DNA: TGTGCCAGCCGGCAACCCGGGACAGGGTCCAATGAGCAGTTCTTC
D gene: TRBD1
V gene: TRBV27
clone size: -
J gene: TRBJ2-1

CDR3 protein: CASSRRPSYNEQFF
CDR3 DNA: TGTGCCAGCAGCCGGCGGCCCTCCTACAATGAGCAGTTCTTC
D gene: -
V gene: TRBV11-2
clone size: -
J gene: TRBJ2-1

CDR3 protein: CASSSGGSGRAAQYF
CDR3 DNA: TGTGCCAGCAGTTCCGGCGGTAGCGGGAGGGCCGCGCAGTATTTT
D gene: TRBD2
V gene: TRBV6-2/TRBV6-3
clone size: -
J gene: TRBJ2-3

CDR3 protein: CASSKDRGITEAFF
CDR3 DNA: TGTGCCAGCAGCAAGGACAGGGGAATCACTGAAGCTTTCTTT
D gene: TRBD1
V gene: TRBV6-5
clone size: once
J gene: TRBJ1-1

CDR3 protein: CAWRWSLSVGYTF
CDR3 DNA: TGTGCCTGGAGATGGAGTCTCTCCGTGGGCTACACCTTC
D gene: -
V gene: TRBV30
clone size: -
J gene: TRBJ1-2

CDR3 protein: CASRDYYRSSYNEQFF
CDR3 DNA: TGTGCCAGCCGAGATTATTACCGAAGCTCCTACAATGAGCAGTTCTTC
D gene: -
V gene: TRBV7-2
clone size: -
J gene: TRBJ2-1

CDR3 protein: CASSNSAGFLYNEQFF
CDR3 DNA: TGTGCCAGTAGTAACTCGGCGGGATTTTTATACAATGAGCAGTTCTTC
D gene: -
V gene: TRBV19
clone size: -
J gene: TRBJ2-1

CDR3 protein: CASSPMRQGAGYGYTF
CDR3 DNA: TGTGCCAGCAGCCCTATGCGGCAGGGGGCGGGCTATGGCTACACCTTC
D gene: TRBD1
V gene: TRBV7-9
clone size: -
J gene: TRBJ1-2

CDR3 protein: CASSDWGRGPYQPQHF
CDR3 DNA: TGTGCCAGCAGTGACTGGGGCAGGGGGCCCTATCAGCCCCAGCATTTT
D gene: TRBD1
V gene: TRBV6-4
clone size: -
J gene: TRBJ1-5

CDR3 protein: CASSKDRGGEKLFF
CDR3 DNA: TGTGCCAGCAGCAAGGACAGGGGAGGAGAAAAACTGTTTTTT
D gene: TRBD1
V gene: TRBV7-9
clone size: -
J gene: TRBJ1-4

CDR3 protein: CASSQDTGGTEAFF
CDR3 DNA: TGCGCCAGCAGCCAAGATACAGGGGGCACTGAAGCTTTCTTT
D gene: TRBD1
V gene: TRBV4-1
clone size: few
J gene: TRBJ1-1

CDR3 protein: CASSEEGTGNTIYF
CDR3 DNA: TGTGCCAGCAGTGAGGAGGGAACTGGAAACACCATATATTTT
D gene: -
V gene: TRBV2
clone size: -
J gene: TRBJ1-3